This T cell receptor beta chain was captured by sequencing in a study of blood T cells in healthy people across ages. Primers used in a second PCR of about 6 to 11 cycles were a sample-barcoded 5' primer and a J-beta primer mix. One entry per CDR3 protein results from TCRdb running MiXCR on the 5' RACE reads. The table records some 1 million distinct CDR3 sequences, 40% to 45% of them present only once. The table lists this clonotype with a count of one. Sequences were obtained from blood. This receptor was identified in a woman between 55 and 75 years old in good health.

Here the CDR3 reads CAWSDRDSPLHF. CDR3 DNA: TGTGCCTGGAGTGACAGGGACTCACCCCTCCACTTT. The V and J genes are TRBV30 and TRBJ1-6; D may be TRBD1 (6 bases). The CDR3 totals 12 residues. Germline-derived CDR1 and CDR2 are GTSNPN and SVGIG (reference sequence). Trimming cost V 1 base and J 10 bases, with 8 bases left between them.